This TCR beta chain was identified in a study of blood T cell repertoires in COVID-19. Authors' data handling: Reference gene primer amplification gave nucleated cell count estimates. Clones were read by immunoSEQ multiplex PCR, and TCRdb kept only the in-frame ones, dropping some. The V and J calls and clone size were taken over from that table, and D and trimming were inferred from the DNA. In the table there are around 130,000 clones, 80% to 85% of which are singletons. Losses at the gene ends were 5 bases for V and 3 bases for J; bases not matched to a gene: 13. There are 18 residues in the CDR3. Germline assignment: CDR1 SGHAT and CDR2 FQNNGV. Ages ranged from about 18 to 89 years, with residence in 24 US areas. Donors were grouped by their self-reported clinical history.

The chain joins TRBV11-2 to TRBJ2-7, with 13 bases that match TRBD2. This clonotype originated in a man aged 25 to 40 who had recovered from COVID-19. The material sequenced was PBMCs or T cells enriched from blood (not recorded which). CDR3 coding DNA: TGTGCCAGCAGCCTCGGTGACGCCGGGACTAGCGGGATCTACGAGCAGTACTTC. Protein product: CASSLGDAGTSGIYEQYF.